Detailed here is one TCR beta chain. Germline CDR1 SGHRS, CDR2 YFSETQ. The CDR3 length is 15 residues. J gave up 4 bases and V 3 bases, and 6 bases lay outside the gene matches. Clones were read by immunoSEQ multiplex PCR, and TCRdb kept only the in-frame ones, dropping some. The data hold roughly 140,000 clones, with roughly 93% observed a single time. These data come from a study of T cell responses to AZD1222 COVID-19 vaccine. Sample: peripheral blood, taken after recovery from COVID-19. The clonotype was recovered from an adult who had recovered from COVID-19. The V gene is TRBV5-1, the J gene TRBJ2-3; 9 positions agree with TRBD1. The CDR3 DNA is TGCGCCAGCAGCTACCGGGACAGGGAGGCAGATACGCAGTATTTT. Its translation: CASSYRDREADTQYF.